The source of this TCR beta chain is a study of cytomegalovirus exposure and HLA in healthy donors. Primers included in the PCR were 60 Vbeta and 13 Jbeta primers. The repertoire was sequenced with immunoSEQ multiplex PCR; TCRdb's copy has only in-frame clones and lacks some. The table lists 82,000 or so clones, about a tenth of them singletons. Per germline, CDR1 SGHTA and CDR2 FQGNSA. Trimming stripped 3 bases from V and 8 bases from J, with 17 bases between. CDR3 length: 15 residues. J is TRBJ2-1 and V is TRBV7-2; TRBD1 is a possible D gene (6 bases). Sample: PBMCs. The receptor was isolated from a man between 60 and 75 years old in good health and CMV-seropositive. CDR3 bases: TGTGCCAGCAGCTTGCAGGGGCGATGGGGTGATGAGCAGTTCTTC. It translates to CASSLQGRWGDEQFF. Full variable domain (remainder filled in from reference TRBV7-2 and TRBJ2-1): GAGVSQSPSNKVTEKGKDVELRCDPISGHTALYWYRQSLGQGLEFLIYFQGNSAPDKSGLPSDRFSAERTGGSVSTLTIQRTQQEDSAVYLCASSLQGRWGDEQFFGPGTRLTVL.